This TCR beta chain was sequenced for a study of response to subunit inactivated influenza vaccine. This CDR3 region has 15 residues. With V trimmed by 10 bases and J by 0 bases, 5 bases remained unmatched. CDR1 and CDR2 from the germline V gene are ENHRY and SYGVKD. About this clonotype: No antigen is known for it.

In TCRdb, the RT-PCR reads were re-called with MiXCR into one record per CDR3 protein. The sample has hundreds of thousands of distinct CDR3 sequences, roughly 11% seen once; the top ten hold about 12%. Findings and caveats of the study: Each seasonal flu vaccination may recruit only limited new T cells, authors suggested.

The sequences come from PBMCs from blood, collected about 40 days after vaccination. The chain couples TRBV10-3 to TRBJ2-2, with 10 bases identical to TRBD2. The origin of this receptor is a man aged 50-59 years who received an inactivated influenza vaccine. The CDR3: CATLAGGTNTGELFF. The CDR3, as DNA: TGTGCCACCTTAGCGGGGGGCACGAACACCGGGGAGCTGTTTTTT.